The 5 T cell receptor beta chains reported below all come from one sample, sequenced in a study of blood T cell repertoires in COVID-19. Data came from immunoSEQ multiplex PCR; TCRdb stores just in-frame clones and leaves some out. The repertoire holds fewer than 300,000 clones, roughly 87% seen once, with 13% in the top ten. The sequenced sample was peripheral blood. The receptors shown here come from a human donor in a cohort sampled during active COVID-19.

In this sample, this clone turned up once. J is TRBJ1-5 and V is TRBV2, with TRBD1 matching 7 bases. The CDR3 extends over 17 amino acids. V lost 2 bases, J lost 0 bases, and 7 bases stayed unmatched. The germline gives CDR1 SNHLY, CDR2 FYNNEI. CDR3 in DNA: TGTGCCAGCAGTGAATTCGGACAGGCCTATAGCAATCAGCCCCAGCATTTT. Amino acid sequence: CASSEFGQAYSNQPQHF.

The V and J genes are TRBV3-1 (or the pseudogene TRBV3-2) and TRBJ2-7, with a tentative D call TRBD2 (5 bases). The ends were cut back, 1 base at V and 6 bases at J, with 10 bases in the middle. The germline CDR1 and CDR2 sequences are LGHDT and YNNKEL (reference sequence). The CDR3 extends over 13 amino acids. The CDR3 here is CASSQVDSSEQYF. The CDR3 nucleotides are TGTGCCAGCAGCCAAGTGGACTCCAGCGAGCAGTACTTC.

The chain combines TRBV7-8 with TRBJ1-1, with 7 bases matching TRBD1. The V gene end was trimmed by 1 base and the J gene end by 1 base; junction bases not matched to a gene: 0. Germline V lookup: CDR1 SGHVS, CDR2 FQNEAQ. The CDR3 loop spans 14 amino acids. The DNA for the CDR3 is TGTGCCAGCAGCTTAGAGGGGGCGAACACTGAAGCTTTCTTT. This sequence encodes CASSLEGANTEAFF.

This chain connects TRBV2 to TRBJ1-5; D is possibly TRBD1 (5 bases). V was shortened by 1 base and J by 2 bases, with 12 bases between the two germline ends. The CDR3 runs to 16 residues. Germline values: CDR1 SNHLY, CDR2 FYNNEI. The CDR3 sequence is CASSEGGQVGNQPQHF. CDR3 DNA: TGTGCCAGCAGTGAAGGGGGCCAGGTGGGCAATCAGCCCCAGCATTTT. The variable domain in full, with the rest retrieved from reference TRBV2 and TRBJ1-5, is EPEVTQTPSHQVTQMGQEVILRCVPISNHLYFYWYRQILGQKVEFLVSFYNNEISEKSEIFDDQFSVERPDGSNFTLKIRSTKLEDSAMYFCASSEGGQVGNQPQHFGDGTRLSIL.

V usage is TRBV24-1 and J usage is TRBJ2-1; TRBD1 matches at 10 bases. Germline V gives CDR1 KGHDR, CDR2 SFDVKD. Germline trimming cut 4 bases from V and 8 bases from J; bases unmatched to any gene: 13. CDR3 length equals 17 residues. CDR3 DNA sequence: TGTGCCACCAGTGACCCAACCACCGGACAGGGGGACGATGAGCAGTTCTTC. This translates into CATSDPTTGQGDDEQFF.